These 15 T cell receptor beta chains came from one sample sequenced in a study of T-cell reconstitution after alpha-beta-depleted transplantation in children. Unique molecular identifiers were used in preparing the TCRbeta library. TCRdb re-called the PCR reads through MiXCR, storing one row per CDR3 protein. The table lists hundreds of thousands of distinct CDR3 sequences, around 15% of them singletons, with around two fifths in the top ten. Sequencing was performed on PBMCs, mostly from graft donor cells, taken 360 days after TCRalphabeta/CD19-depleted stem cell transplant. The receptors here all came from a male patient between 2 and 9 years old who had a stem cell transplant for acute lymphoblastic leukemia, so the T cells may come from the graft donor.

The DNA of the CDR3 is TGTGCCAGCAGCTTAACTAGGGTTGTAGCCTACAATGAGCAGTTCTTC. Its translation is CASSLTRVVAYNEQFF. This sequence joins TRBV7-6 and TRBJ2-1; tentatively, D is TRBD2 (5 bases). Looked up from germline, CDR1 is SGHVS and CDR2 is FNYEAQ. V lost 2 bases and J lost 2, with 13 bases in between. There are 16 residues in the CDR3.

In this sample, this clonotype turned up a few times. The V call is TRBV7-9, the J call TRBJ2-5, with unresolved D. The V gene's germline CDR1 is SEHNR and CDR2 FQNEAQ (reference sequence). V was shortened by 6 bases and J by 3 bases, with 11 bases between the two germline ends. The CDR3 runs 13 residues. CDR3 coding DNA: TGTGCCAGCAGGGCACGAACGGAAGAGACCCAGTACTTC. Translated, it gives CASRARTEETQYF.

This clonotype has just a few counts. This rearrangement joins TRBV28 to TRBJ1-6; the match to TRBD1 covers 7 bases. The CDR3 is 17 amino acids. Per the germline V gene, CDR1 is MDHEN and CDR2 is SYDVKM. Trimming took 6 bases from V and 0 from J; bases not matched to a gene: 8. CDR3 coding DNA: TGTGCCAGCAGCGCGACAGGGCGAAGCTCCTATAATTCACCCCTCCACTTT. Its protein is CASSATGRSSYNSPLHF.

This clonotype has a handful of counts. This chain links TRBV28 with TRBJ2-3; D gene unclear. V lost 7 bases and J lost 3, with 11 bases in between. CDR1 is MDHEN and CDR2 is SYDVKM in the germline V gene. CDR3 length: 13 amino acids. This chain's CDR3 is CASTGYSTDTQYF. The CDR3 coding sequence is TGTGCCAGCACCGGGTATTCTACAGATACGCAGTATTTT.

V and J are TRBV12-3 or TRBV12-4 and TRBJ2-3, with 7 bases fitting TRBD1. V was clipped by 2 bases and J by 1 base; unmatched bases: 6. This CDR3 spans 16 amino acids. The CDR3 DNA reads TGTGCCAGCAGTTTATCTCGCGACAGGGGCACAGATACGCAGTATTTT. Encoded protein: CASSLSRDRGTDTQYF.

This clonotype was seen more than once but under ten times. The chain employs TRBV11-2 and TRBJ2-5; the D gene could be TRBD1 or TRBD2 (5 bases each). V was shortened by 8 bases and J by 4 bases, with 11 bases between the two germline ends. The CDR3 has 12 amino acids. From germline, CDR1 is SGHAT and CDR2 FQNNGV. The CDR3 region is CASSWGIETQYF. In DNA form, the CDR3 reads TGTGCCAGCTCCTGGGGGATAGAGACCCAGTACTTC.

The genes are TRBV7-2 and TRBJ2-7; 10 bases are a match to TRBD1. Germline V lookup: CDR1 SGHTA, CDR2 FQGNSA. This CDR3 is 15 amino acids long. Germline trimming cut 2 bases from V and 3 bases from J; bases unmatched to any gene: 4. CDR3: CASSLSRDRGYEQYF. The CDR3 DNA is TGTGCCAGCAGCTTATCCCGGGACAGGGGCTACGAGCAGTACTTC.

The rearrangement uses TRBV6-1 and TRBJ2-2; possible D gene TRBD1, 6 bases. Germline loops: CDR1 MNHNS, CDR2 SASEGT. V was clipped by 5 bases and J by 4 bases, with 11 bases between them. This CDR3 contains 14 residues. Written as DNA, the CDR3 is TGTGCCAGCAGTCTCACAGGGTTCACCGGGGAGCTGTTTTTT. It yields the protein CASSLTGFTGELFF.

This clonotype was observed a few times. DNA for the CDR3: TGTGCCAGCAGTTATTGGGCGGGAGTAGGGAATGAGCAGTTCTTC. It codes for CASSYWAGVGNEQFF. The J gene is TRBJ2-1, the V gene TRBV6-2 or TRBV6-3, with 7 bases matching TRBD2. Trimming cost V 3 bases and J 7 bases; bases outside gene matches: 9. This CDR3 comprises 15 residues. Germline CDR1 MNHEY, CDR2 SVGEGT.

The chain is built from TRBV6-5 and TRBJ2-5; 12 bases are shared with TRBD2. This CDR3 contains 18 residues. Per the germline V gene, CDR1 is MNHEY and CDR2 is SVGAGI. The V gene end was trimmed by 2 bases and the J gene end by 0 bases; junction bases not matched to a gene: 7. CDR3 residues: CASSYHFGLAGHQETQYF. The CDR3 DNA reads TGTGCCAGCAGTTACCACTTCGGACTAGCGGGGCACCAAGAGACCCAGTACTTC.

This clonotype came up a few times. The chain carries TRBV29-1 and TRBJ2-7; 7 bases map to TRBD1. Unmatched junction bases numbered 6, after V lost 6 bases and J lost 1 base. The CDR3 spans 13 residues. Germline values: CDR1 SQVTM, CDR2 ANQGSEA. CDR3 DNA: TGCAGCGTCAGGACAGGTTTATCCTACGAGCAGTACTTC. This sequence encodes CSVRTGLSYEQYF.

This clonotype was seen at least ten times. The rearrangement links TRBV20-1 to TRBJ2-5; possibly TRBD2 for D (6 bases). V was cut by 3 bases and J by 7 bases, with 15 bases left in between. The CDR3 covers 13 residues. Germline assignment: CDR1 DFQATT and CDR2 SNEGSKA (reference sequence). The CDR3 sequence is CSARDAGRGTQYF. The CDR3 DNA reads TGCAGTGCTAGGGACGCGGGAAGAGGGACCCAGTACTTC.

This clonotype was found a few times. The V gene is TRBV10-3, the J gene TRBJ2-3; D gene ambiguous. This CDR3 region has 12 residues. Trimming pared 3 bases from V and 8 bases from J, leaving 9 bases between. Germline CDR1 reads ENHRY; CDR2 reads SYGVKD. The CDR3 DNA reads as TGTGCCATCAGTGAATCCCCTATTACGCAGTATTTT. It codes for CAISESPITQYF.

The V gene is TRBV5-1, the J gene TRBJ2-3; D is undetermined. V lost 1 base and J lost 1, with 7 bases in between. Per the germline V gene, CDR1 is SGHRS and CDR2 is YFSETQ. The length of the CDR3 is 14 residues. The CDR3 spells CASSLNDRTDTQYF. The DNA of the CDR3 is TGCGCCAGCAGCTTGAATGACCGCACAGATACGCAGTATTTT.

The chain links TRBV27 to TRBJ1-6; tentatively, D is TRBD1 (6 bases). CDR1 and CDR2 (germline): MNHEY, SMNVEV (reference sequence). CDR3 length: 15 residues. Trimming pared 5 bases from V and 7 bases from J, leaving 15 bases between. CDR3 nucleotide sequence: TGTGCCAGCAGTCTTAGGACAGCGATGAATTCACCCCTCCACTTT. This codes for CASSLRTAMNSPLHF.